This TCR beta chain was recorded in a study of cytomegalovirus exposure and HLA in healthy donors. Study observations and caveats: Common viral pathogens were later found to be apparently linked to several of the most significant clusters.

In the case of this clone: Its specificity is unknown.

13 Jbeta primers and 60 Vbeta primers were used for the PCR. Some clones are missing from TCRdb's copy, which holds only in-frame ones; the method was immunoSEQ multiplex PCR. The table shows about 130,000 clones, with around two thirds occurring only once. CDR3 length equals 15 residues. Germline V gene lookup returns CDR1 MGHRA and CDR2 YSYEKL. Trimming cost V 1 base and J 2 bases, with 12 bases left between them. Each donor was nominally healthy when sampled (though unrecorded immune exposures were likely). This chain links TRBV4-1 with TRBJ2-7, with a possible D match to TRBD2 (6 bases). The specimen sequenced was PBMCs. The source is an older woman in good health and CMV-seropositive. CDR3 nucleotides: TGCGCCAGCAGCCAAGGCGACGGGGGTCCCTACGAGCAGTACTTC. This encodes CASSQGDGGPYEQYF.